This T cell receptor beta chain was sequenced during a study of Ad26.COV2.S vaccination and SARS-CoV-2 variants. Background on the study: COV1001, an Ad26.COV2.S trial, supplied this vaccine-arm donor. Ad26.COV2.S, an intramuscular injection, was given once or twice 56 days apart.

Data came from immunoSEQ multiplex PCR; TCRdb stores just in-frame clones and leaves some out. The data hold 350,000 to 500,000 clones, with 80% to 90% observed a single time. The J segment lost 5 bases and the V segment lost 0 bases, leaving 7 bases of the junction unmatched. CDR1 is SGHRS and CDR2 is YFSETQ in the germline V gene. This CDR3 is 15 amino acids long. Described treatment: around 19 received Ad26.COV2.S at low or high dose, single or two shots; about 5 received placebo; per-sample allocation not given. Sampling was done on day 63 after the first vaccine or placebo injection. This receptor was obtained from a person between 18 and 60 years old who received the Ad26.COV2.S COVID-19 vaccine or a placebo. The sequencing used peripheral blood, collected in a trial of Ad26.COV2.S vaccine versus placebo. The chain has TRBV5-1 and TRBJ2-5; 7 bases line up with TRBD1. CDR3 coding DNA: TGCGCCAGCAGCTTGGTGCAGAGGGGGCAGGAGACCCAGTACTTC. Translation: CASSLVQRGQETQYF.